This T cell receptor beta chain came from a study of cytomegalovirus exposure and HLA in healthy donors. The germline V gene has CDR1 SQVTM and CDR2 ANQGSEA. This CDR3 spans 11 amino acids. Germline trimming cut 7 bases from V and 7 bases from J; bases unmatched to any gene: 6. The PCR was carried out with 60 Vbeta primers and 13 Jbeta primers. Sequenced by immunoSEQ multiplex PCR; TCRdb stores in-frame clones only, minus some. The table has about 160,000 clones, about two thirds seen once. Findings and limits, study-wide: TCR beta chain V- and J-gene trimming was linked, in a later analysis, to a missense variant in DCLRE1C.

The sample holds a few counts of this clone. Its antigen is currently unknown. This rearrangement joins TRBV29-1 to TRBJ1-2, with 7 positions matching TRBD1. This sequence was found in a woman aged 18 to 35 in good health and CMV-seropositive. Sequencing input: PBMCs. CDR3 residues: CSAEGARGYTF. The CDR3 bases are TGCAGCGCTGAGGGGGCGCGTGGCTACACCTTC.